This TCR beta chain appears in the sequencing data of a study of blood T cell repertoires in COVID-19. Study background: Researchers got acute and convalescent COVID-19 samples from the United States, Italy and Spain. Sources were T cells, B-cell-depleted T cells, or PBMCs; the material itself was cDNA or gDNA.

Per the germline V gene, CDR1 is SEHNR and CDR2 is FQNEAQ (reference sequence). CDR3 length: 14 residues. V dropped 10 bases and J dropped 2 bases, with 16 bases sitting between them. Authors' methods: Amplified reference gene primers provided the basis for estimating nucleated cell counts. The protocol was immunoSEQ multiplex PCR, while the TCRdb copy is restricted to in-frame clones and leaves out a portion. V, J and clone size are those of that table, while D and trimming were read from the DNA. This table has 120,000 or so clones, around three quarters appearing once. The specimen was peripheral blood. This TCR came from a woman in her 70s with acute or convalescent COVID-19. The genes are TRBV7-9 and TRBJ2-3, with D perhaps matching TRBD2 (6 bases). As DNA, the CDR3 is TGTGCCACCACGAGTAGCGGAAACACAGATACGCAGTATTTT. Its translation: CATTSSGNTDTQYF. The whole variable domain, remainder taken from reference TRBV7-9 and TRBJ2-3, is DTGVSQNPRHKITKRGQNVTFRCDPISEHNRLYWYRQTLGQGPEFLTYFQNEAQLEKSRLLSDRFSAERPKGSFSTLEIQRTEQGDSAMYLCATTSSGNTDTQYFGPGTRLTVL.